This is a list of T cell receptor beta chains from one sample in a study of blood T cell repertoires in COVID-19. Clones were read by immunoSEQ multiplex PCR, and TCRdb kept only the in-frame ones, dropping some. This repertoire shows 150,000 to 200,000 clones, around 85% found once; its top ten account for around 10%. The sample consisted of peripheral blood. These receptors were obtained from an elderly woman with acute or convalescent COVID-19. The CDR3 runs from the conserved cysteine through the conserved F or W. A D gene is named only where the DNA matches it firmly. The size field is filled for only some rows; it gives once, few, many or a size class.

cdr3_length d_call j_call v_call clone_size cdr3_nt cdr3_aa
15 - TRBJ1-5 TRBV6-6 few TGTGCCAGCAGTACCCCGGGTATTAGCAATCAGCCCCAGCATTTT CASSTPGISNQPQHF
12 - TRBJ2-1 TRBV6-5 - TGTGCCAGCAGTTACGGTTTGAGTGAGCAGTTCTTC CASSYGLSEQFF
17 TRBD2 TRBJ2-2 TRBV7-9 - TGTGCCAGCAGTCGAGGACTAGCGGGGGCCACCACCGGGGAGCTGTTTTTT CASSRGLAGATTGELFF
16 - TRBJ2-2 TRBV4-2 - TGTGCCAGCAGCCAAGATGGGGGGATAAGGACCGGGGAGCTGTTTTTT CASSQDGGIRTGELFF
15 TRBD2 TRBJ2-1 TRBV3-1/TRBV3-2 - TGTGCCAGCAGCCAAACTAGCGGAACCTACAATGAGCAGTTCTTC CASSQTSGTYNEQFF
13 TRBD1 TRBJ1-1 TRBV19 - TGTGCCAGTAGTCGACAGGGGAACACTGAAGCTTTCTTT CASSRQGNTEAFF
13 - TRBJ2-7 TRBV12-5 - TGTGCTAGTGGTTTAGACAGGAGCTCTCAGCAGTACTTC CASGLDRSSQQYF
15 - TRBJ1-1 TRBV7-8 - TGTGCCAGCAGCGCAGCGCGGACAGTCGACACTGAAGCTTTCTTT CASSAARTVDTEAFF
14 TRBD2 TRBJ2-7 TRBV19 few TGTGCCAGTAGTATAGCCGGGACTACCTACGAGCAGTACTTC CASSIAGTTYEQYF
14 TRBD1 TRBJ1-1 TRBV6-4 - TGTGCCAGCATAGACAGGGGGCTGGGCACTGAAGCTTTCTTT CASIDRGLGTEAFF
17 TRBD2 TRBJ2-2 TRBV11-2 - TGTGCCAGCAGCTTAGACGGGCGGGGGAAGAACACCGGGGAGCTGTTTTTT CASSLDGRGKNTGELFF
15 TRBD1 TRBJ2-5 TRBV5-6 - TGTGCCAGCAGCTCGAGGGACAGGGCTCAAGAGACCCAGTACTTC CASSSRDRAQETQYF
16 TRBD1 TRBJ2-5 TRBV6-2/TRBV6-3 - TGTGCCAGCAGTTCGTGGGGCGACAGGGGGATAGAGACCCAGTACTTC CASSSWGDRGIETQYF
17 TRBD2 TRBJ2-1 TRBV12-5 - TGTGCTAGTGGCTTTGGGACTAGCGGGAGGGCCTACAATGAGCAGTTCTTC CASGFGTSGRAYNEQFF
13 - TRBJ2-2 TRBV24-1 - TGTGCCACCAGTGGAGGGAGCACCGGGGAGCTGTTTTTT CATSGGSTGELFF
17 TRBD1 TRBJ2-2 TRBV25-1 - TGTGCCAGCAGTGAACCCCCCGGGACAGGCCGGGCCGGGGAGCTGTTTTTT CASSEPPGTGRAGELFF
15 TRBD1 TRBJ2-7 TRBV7-2 few TGTGCCAGCAGCTTATGGGACAGCACCTCCTACGAGCAGTACTTC CASSLWDSTSYEQYF